A selection of T cell receptor beta chains follows, all from one sample in a study of read filtering for tumor transcriptome and immune sequencing. TCRdb used MiXCR to reprocess the reads, holding one entry per CDR3 protein. Of 5,000 to 6,500 distinct CDR3 sequences listed, roughly a quarter are singletons. Source material: a population of CD138-negative cells sorted from bone marrow. Receptor source: a donor at least 40 years old with multiple myeloma. Both conserved end residues are part of each CDR3. A D gene is named only where the DNA matches it firmly. Clone size is shown for a subset of rows, as once, few, many or a class of expanded clone.

.	TRBV4-3	.	TRBJ2-1	TGCGCCAGCAGCCTTGGGTGGGGGGACGATGAGCAGTTCTTC	CASSLGWGDDEQFF
.	TRBV10-2	TRBD2	TRBJ2-2	TGCGCCAGCACGGGACTAGCGGGGAACACCGGGGAGCTGTTTTTT	CASTGLAGNTGELFF
many	TRBV7-9	.	TRBJ1-4	TGTGCCAGCAGCTCCCCCTGGGCGCTAGGGGAAAAACTGTTTTTT	CASSSPWALGEKLFF
.	TRBV12-3/TRBV12-4	.	TRBJ1-1	TGTGCCAGCAGTCGGACGGCGGAGGGGAACACTGAAGCTTTCTTT	CASSRTAEGNTEAFF
few	TRBV11-2	.	TRBJ2-3	TGTGCCAGCAGCTCTCCTGGCGACAGCACAGATACGCAGTATTTT	CASSSPGDSTDTQYF
many	TRBV6-5	.	TRBJ2-1	TGTGCCAGCAGTTACGACGACAGAGCATCGGGTGAGCAGTTCTTC	CASSYDDRASGEQFF
medium-sized	TRBV19	.	TRBJ2-1	TGTGCCAGTAGTATAAACAAGAATGAGCAGTTCTTC	CASSINKNEQFF
.	TRBV30	.	TRBJ2-6	TGTACCTGGAGTGTAACGGTAACTAGGGCCAACGTCCTGACTTTC	CTWSVTVTRANVLTF
few	TRBV3-1	.	TRBJ2-7	TGTGCCAGCAGCCCCTCTAGTCCAGTGGAAGAGCAGTACTTC	CASSPSSPVEEQYF
.	TRBV29-1	TRBD1	TRBJ2-1	TGCAGCGTTACTCCAGACAGGGGGGTCCATGAGCAGCTCTTC	CSVTPDRGVHEQLF
.	TRBV20-1	.	TRBJ2-2	TGCAGTGCCCTTGGCAGGGCGAACACCGGGGAGCTGTTTTTT	CSALGRANTGELFF
many	TRBV29-1	.	TRBJ1-1	TGCAGCGTTGAAGAGGGGGCGAACACTGAAGCTTTCTTT	CSVEEGANTEAFF
many	TRBV7-2	TRBD2	TRBJ2-5	TGTGCCAGCAGCTTAAGGGGACTAGCGGGAGGACAAGAGACCCAGTACTTC	CASSLRGLAGGQETQYF
.	TRBV7-2	TRBD2	TRBJ2-7	TGTTCCAGCAGCGGATCGGTGACTAGCGGGACCTACAAGCAGTACTTC	CSSSGSVTSGTYKQYF
.	TRBV6-5	TRBD1	TRBJ1-5	TGTGCCGGCAGGACAGGGCGCGATCAGCCCCAGCATTTT	CAGRTGRDQPQHF
many	TRBV29-1	TRBD1	TRBJ2-7	TGCAGCGTGGCTAGGACAGGGGGCTACGAGCAGTACTTC	CSVARTGGYEQYF
many	TRBV7-2	.	TRBJ2-5	TGTGCCAGCAGCCCCCCGAGTCAGGGGGGCATGGAGACCCAGTACTTC	CASSPPSQGGMETQYF
medium-sized	TRBV6-6	TRBD1	TRBJ2-1	TGTGCCAGCAGTGGTCCGGGACAGTCACACTACAATGAGCAGTTCTTC	CASSGPGQSHYNEQFF
many	TRBV2	.	TRBJ2-3	TGTGCCGGTCGCCTCCAGGGAAGGACAGATACGCAGTATTTT	CAGRLQGRTDTQYF
.	TRBV5-1	.	TRBJ2-1	TGCGCCAGCAGACAGCATCCACAGGAGTCGGATGTGCAGTTCTTT	CASRQHPQESDVQFF
many	TRBV7-9	.	TRBJ2-7	TGTGCCAGCAGTCCGCCGGCCGGCTACTCCTACGAGCAGTACTTC	CASSPPAGYSYEQYF
many	TRBV2	.	TRBJ2-4	TGTGCCAGCAGCTTTCCCGGGGCCAAAAACATTCAGTACTTC	CASSFPGAKNIQYF
.	TRBV20-1	.	TRBJ2-1	TGCAGTGCCCGGATCCCGAGTATTTTGTACAATGAGCAGTTCTTC	CSARIPSILYNEQFF
hyperexpanded	TRBV28	.	TRBJ1-1	TGTGCCAGCAGACTTACCCCCGGCACTGAAGCTTTCTTT	CASRLTPGTEAFF
medium-sized	TRBV10-3	.	TRBJ2-1	TGTGCCACCATGGCCGGGACTCCGGACAATGAGCAGTTCTTC	CATMAGTPDNEQFF
many	TRBV19	.	TRBJ2-3	TGTGCCAGTAGTCAAATTCGTACTAGCACAGATACGCAGTATTTT	CASSQIRTSTDTQYF
many	TRBV12-3/TRBV12-4	.	TRBJ1-5	TGTGCCAGCAGTTCCCTATTCACGGGGCAGCCCCAGCATTTT	CASSSLFTGQPQHF
many	TRBV6-1	.	TRBJ1-4	TGTGCCAGCAGTGATGCAGGGTCTGAAAAACTGTTTTTT	CASSDAGSEKLFF
many	TRBV4-2	TRBD2	TRBJ2-3	TGTGCCAGCAGCCAAGGGGCGCGGGGGGACCTCACAGATACGCAGTATTTT	CASSQGARGDLTDTQYF
.	TRBV2	.	TRBJ2-3	TGTGCCAGCAGTGAAGTTACGGAAGTGGGCACAGATACACAGTATTTT	CASSEVTEVGTDTQYF
many	TRBV19	TRBD1	TRBJ2-3	TGTGCCAGTAGTACCGGACAGGGTGGAGATACGCAGTATTTT	CASSTGQGGDTQYF
many	TRBV20-1	.	TRBJ1-6	TGCAGTGCTTTGGACAGTCCCTATAATTCACCCCTCCACTTT	CSALDSPYNSPLHF
.	TRBV11-2	.	TRBJ1-4	TGTGCCAGCAGTTCCAGGTCAGCCGCAAATGAAAAACTGTCTTTT	CASSSRSAANEKLSF
many	TRBV4-2	TRBD2	TRBJ2-3	TGTGCCAGCAGCCAAGAAAGAGCGGGGGCAGATACGCAGTATTTT	CASSQERAGADTQYF
many	TRBV29-1	.	TRBJ2-5	TGCAGCGTTGGGCGGGGAGAGACCCAGTACTTC	CSVGRGETQYF
many	TRBV11-2	.	TRBJ2-7	TGTGCCAGCAGCTCCTATGAGGGGGGAGTTGAGCAGTACTTC	CASSSYEGGVEQYF
many	TRBV29-1	.	TRBJ1-1	TGCAGCGTCATGGACGGGAACACTGAAGCTTTCTTT	CSVMDGNTEAFF
many	TRBV7-2	.	TRBJ1-1	TGTGCCAGCGGCTTTTATACTGAAGCTTTCTTT	CASGFYTEAFF
many	TRBV4-3	TRBD2	TRBJ2-1	TGCGCCAGCAGCCAAGAGGGGCTAGCGGGGTACAATGAGCAGTTCTTC	CASSQEGLAGYNEQFF
many	TRBV29-1	.	TRBJ2-3	TGCAGCGTTGACTCCGGGCCGGCAGATACGCAGTATTTT	CSVDSGPADTQYF
medium-sized	TRBV7-9	TRBD1	TRBJ2-2	TGTGCCAGCAGCTTCGGGACAGGGCTAACCGGGGAGCTGTTTTTT	CASSFGTGLTGELFF
many	TRBV6-6	TRBD1	TRBJ2-5	TGTGCCAGCAGTTCGACAGGGGCCCAAGAGACCCAGTACTTC	CASSSTGAQETQYF
many	TRBV9	.	TRBJ2-1	TGTGCCAGCAGCTCAAGCGAATACAATGAGCAGTTCTTC	CASSSSEYNEQFF
medium-sized	TRBV29-1	TRBD2	TRBJ2-1	TGCAGCGTTACAACGGCGGGAGCGGGAGGCTCCTACAATGAGCAGTTCTTC	CSVTTAGAGGSYNEQFF
few	TRBV18	.	TRBJ1-1	TGTGCCAGCTCACCAACCACAGGGACTGAGGCTTCCTTT	CASSPTTGTEASF
many	TRBV6-2/TRBV6-3	.	TRBJ1-2	TGTGCCAGCAGTTATCAGAGGAGAGATGGCTACACCTTC	CASSYQRRDGYTF
medium-sized	TRBV7-9	.	TRBJ2-1	TGTGCCAGCAGCTTAGTAGGACAGAGCAATGAGCAGTTCTTC	CASSLVGQSNEQFF